The source of this T cell receptor beta chain is a study of regulatory T cells in long-lasting Graves disease. This CDR3 comprises 15 residues. V shed 6 bases and J 8 bases; nucleotides not matched to a gene: 7. Study-wide points: Graves' patients with persistent disease showed TCR diversity lower than patients newly diagnosed.

As to time point: newly diagnosed GD, antithyroid drugs for less than 3 months. From RNA extracted from PBMCs, the TCR library was made. Building of the TCR beta libraries involved iRepertoire HTBI primers and Arm-PCR of CDR3 regions. Each CDR3 protein gets one entry after TCRdb re-called the multiplex PCR reads with MiXCR. The data hold hundreds of thousands of distinct CDR3 sequences, with roughly 14% observed a single time. This clonotype was observed at least ten times. Its antigen is as yet unknown. This sample also appeared in a second study, on T cells in Graves' hyperthyroidism and ophthalmopathy. That publication notes: First-round RT-PCR with HTBI primers amplified the TCR CDR3 region.

This sequence originates from a man aged 30-40 years with Graves disease. The input for sequencing was peripheral blood mononuclear cells (PBMCs), taken at new diagnosis, from a patient treated with antithyroid drugs. The chain has TRBV12-3 or TRBV12-4 and TRBJ2-1, with TRBD2 identical over 13 bases. CDR3 in amino acids: CASSLLAGGGDEQFF. For the CDR3, the DNA is TGTGCCAGCAGCTTACTAGCGGGGGGGGGTGATGAGCAGTTCTTC.